These T cell receptor beta chains were read from a single sample in a study of OX40 agonist ivuxolimab in advanced cancers. This table comes from immunoSEQ multiplex PCR, and its TCRdb copy is limited to in-frame clones, with some not included. This sample has around 65,000 clones, with 90% found just once. The source was CD4+ or CD8+ T cells sorted from blood, collected in a trial of the OX40 agonist ivuxolimab. Every receptor here comes from an adult with an advanced solid tumor such as melanoma, head and neck, liver or kidney cancer. Each CDR3 is given with its conserved first and last residue. A D gene is named only where the DNA matches it firmly. Expanded clones get a size class; other rows say once, few or many, or leave the size out.

>-|-|TRBV11-2|TRBJ2-4
CASSSRQRVNIQYF
TGTGCCAGCAGCTCTCGACAGCGCGTTAACATTCAGTACTTC
>-|TRBD2|TRBV7-2|TRBJ2-1
CASSRGTSGEQFF
TGTGCCAGCAGCAGGGGGACTAGCGGTGAGCAGTTCTTC
>-|TRBD2|TRBV27|TRBJ2-7
CASSLLAGKGNEQYF
TGTGCCAGCAGTCTCTTAGCGGGAAAGGGTAACGAGCAGTACTTC
>-|-|TRBV7-3|TRBJ1-4
CASSPNPGSTNEKLFF
TGTGCCAGCAGCCCCAACCCGGGTTCAACTAATGAAAAACTGTTTTTT
>-|TRBD1|TRBV19|TRBJ1-2
CASSILWTGGFGYGYTF
TGTGCCAGTAGTATACTCTGGACAGGGGGCTTTGGCTATGGCTACACCTTC
>-|-|TRBV9|TRBJ2-7
CASSVEASNYEQYF
TGTGCCAGCAGCGTAGAAGCTAGCAACTACGAGCAGTACTTC
>once|-|TRBV12-5|TRBJ2-1
CASGFGEASYNEQFF
TGTGCTAGTGGATTCGGGGAAGCCTCCTACAATGAGCAGTTCTTC
>-|TRBD2|TRBV11-1|TRBJ2-3
CASSRLGGGVHADTQYF
TGTGCCAGCAGCCGCCTGGGTGGGGGGGTTCATGCAGATACGCAGTATTTT
>-|-|TRBV14|TRBJ1-3
CASSQVAGNTIYF
TGTGCCAGCAGCCAAGTAGCCGGAAACACCATATATTTT
>-|-|TRBV6-6|TRBJ1-5
CASSYGPGLAQPQHF
TGTGCCAGCAGTTACGGCCCAGGGTTGGCTCAGCCCCAGCATTTT
>-|-|TRBV7-6|TRBJ2-2
CASREGSSSGELFF
TGTGCCAGCAGGGAGGGCAGTTCTAGCGGGGAGCTGTTTTTT
>-|-|TRBV7-3|TRBJ2-3
CASSFIRGGIDTQYF
TGTGCCAGCAGCTTTATCAGGGGAGGGATAGATACGCAGTATTTT
>-|-|TRBV2|TRBJ2-1
CATTEGGTHNEQFF
TGTGCCACCACCGAGGGGGGAACCCACAATGAGCAGTTCTTC
>-|-|TRBV9|TRBJ1-4
CASSHSPGRDEKLFF
TGTGCCAGCAGTCACTCCCCAGGGAGAGATGAAAAACTGTTTTTT
>-|-|TRBV6-5|TRBJ2-7
CASSSSSYEQYF
TGTGCCAGCAGCTCTTCTTCTTACGAGCAGTACTTC
>few|-|TRBV27|TRBJ1-1
CASSLVGVTEAFF
TGTGCCAGCAGTTTGGTGGGGGTCACTGAAGCTTTCTTT
>-|-|TRBV7-3|TRBJ2-2
CASSLNLGAGELFF
TGTGCCAGCAGCTTGAACCTGGGTGCCGGGGAGCTGTTTTTT
>-|TRBD2|TRBV9|TRBJ2-3
CASSEMTSGRSTQYF
TGTGCCAGCAGCGAAATGACTAGCGGGAGAAGTACGCAGTATTTT
>-|-|TRBV5-4|TRBJ1-2
CASSLPWGAGGGYTF
TGTGCCAGCAGCTTGCCATGGGGGGCCGGCGGGGGCTACACCTTC
>-|-|TRBV7-9|TRBJ1-5
CASSKYVAKVENQPQHF
TGTGCCAGCAGCAAATACGTCGCGAAGGTGGAGAATCAGCCCCAGCATTTT
>-|-|TRBV6-6|TRBJ2-1
CASSQNNEQFF
TGTGCCAGCAGTCAGAACAATGAGCAGTTCTTC
>-|TRBD2|TRBV28|TRBJ2-3
CASSLAGVRDTQYF
TGTGCCAGCAGTTTAGCGGGAGTGAGGGATACGCAGTATTTT
>once|-|TRBV6-6|TRBJ2-2
CASRGNGELFF
TGTGCCAGCAGGGGTAACGGGGAGCTGTTTTTT
>few|-|TRBV11-2|TRBJ2-7
CASSLDLGSAEQYF
TGTGCCAGCAGCTTAGATCTTGGGTCAGCTGAGCAGTACTTC
>-|-|TRBV28|TRBJ1-1
CASRPQQGGTEAFF
TGTGCCAGCAGGCCCCAGCAAGGGGGTACTGAAGCTTTCTTT
>once|-|TRBV11-2|TRBJ1-1
CASSLNQGLAEAFF
TGTGCCAGCAGCTTAAACCAGGGGCTGGCTGAAGCTTTCTTT
>once|-|TRBV7-9|TRBJ2-7
CASSFLTGSHEQYF
TGTGCCAGCAGCTTCCTTACAGGGTCCCACGAGCAGTACTTC
>-|-|TRBV2|TRBJ2-7
CASSEWDTSYEQYF
TGTGCCAGCAGTGAATGGGACACATCCTACGAGCAGTACTTC
>few|-|TRBV18|TRBJ1-5
CASSPQGSLSNQPQHF
TGTGCCAGCTCACCGCAGGGGAGTCTTAGCAATCAGCCCCAGCATTTT
>-|-|TRBV11-2|TRBJ2-1
CASSITWDSRGYNEQFF
TGTGCCAGCAGCATAACCTGGGACTCCCGGGGTTACAATGAGCAGTTCTTC
>-|TRBD1|TRBV5-6|TRBJ2-5
CASSKTGPGETQYF
TGTGCCAGCAGCAAGACAGGGCCCGGGGAGACCCAGTACTTC
>-|-|TRBV14|TRBJ1-1
CASSQGGVRGRAFF
TGTGCCAGCAGCCAAGGAGGGGTCCGGGGGCGAGCTTTCTTT
>once|TRBD2|TRBV19|TRBJ2-7
CASSPYGTIDEQYF
TGTGCCAGTAGTCCCTACGGGACTATCGACGAGCAGTACTTC
>-|-|TRBV5-1|TRBJ1-5
CVSSPGTGNQPQHF
TGCGTCAGCAGTCCGGGAACCGGCAATCAGCCCCAGCATTTT
>-|-|TRBV7-6|TRBJ1-1
CASSRGWMNTEAFF
TGTGCCAGCAGCCGGGGCTGGATGAACACTGAAGCTTTCTTT
>-|-|TRBV7-7|TRBJ2-2
CASTSLGGGSDTGELFF
TGTGCTAGCACCTCCCTAGGGGGAGGGTCGGACACCGGGGAGCTGTTTTTT
>-|-|TRBV25-1|TRBJ2-1
CASSEFNEQFF
TGTGCCAGCAGTGAGTTCAATGAGCAGTTCTTC
>-|-|TRBV7-6|TRBJ2-2
CASSLVEPGELFF
TGTGCCAGCAGCTTAGTGGAGCCCGGGGAGCTGTTTTTT
>-|TRBD2|TRBV11-3|TRBJ2-5
CASSLWLAGERETQYF
TGTGCCAGCAGCTTATGGCTAGCGGGGGAAAGGGAGACCCAGTACTTC
>-|TRBD2|TRBV4-1|TRBJ2-5
CASRKGAGVSETQYF
TGCGCCAGCAGAAAGGGAGCGGGAGTGTCAGAGACCCAGTACTTC
>-|-|TRBV6-5|TRBJ1-1
CASSAGRTEAFF
TGTGCCAGCAGTGCTGGACGAACTGAAGCTTTCTTT
>-|-|TRBV28|TRBJ2-3
CASRLRGPRTDTQYF
TGTGCCAGCAGGTTACGGGGGCCGAGGACAGATACGCAGTATTTT
>-|-|TRBV27|TRBJ1-1
CASSLSVPPREAFF
TGTGCCAGCAGTTTATCAGTCCCCCCTCGTGAAGCTTTCTTT
>-|-|TRBV19|TRBJ2-1
CASSIAGKGKNEQFF
TGTGCCAGTAGTATAGCAGGGAAGGGTAAGAATGAGCAGTTCTTC
>-|-|TRBV4-3|TRBJ1-1
CASSQGVGEKAEAFF
TGCGCCAGCAGCCAAGGTGTGGGGGAAAAGGCTGAAGCTTTCTTT
>-|-|TRBV6-5|TRBJ1-2
CASSSDVRGYTF
TGTGCCAGCAGTTCAGATGTAAGGGGCTACACCTTC
>once|TRBD2|TRBV5-1|TRBJ2-5
CASSSGTSGRGETQYF
TGCGCCAGCAGCTCGGGGACTAGCGGGAGAGGGGAGACCCAGTACTTC
>-|TRBD1|TRBV7-9|TRBJ2-2
CASSLSLGQGSTGELFF
TGTGCCAGCAGCTTAAGTTTGGGACAGGGGAGTACCGGGGAGCTGTTTTTT
>-|-|TRBV7-8|TRBJ1-5
CASGSNQPQHF
TGTGCCAGCGGGTCAAATCAGCCCCAGCATTTT
>-|TRBD2|TRBV4-1|TRBJ2-3
CASSQVAGGGSTDTQYF
TGCGCCAGCAGCCAAGTGGCGGGAGGTGGCAGCACAGATACGCAGTATTTT
>once|-|TRBV4-1|TRBJ2-5
CASSQGRRRETQYF
TGCGCCAGCAGCCAGGGCAGGAGGCGAGAGACCCAGTACTTC
>-|TRBD1|TRBV5-6|TRBJ2-1
CASSRRQGSYNEQFF
TGTGCCAGCAGCAGGCGACAGGGTTCCTACAATGAGCAGTTCTTC
>-|TRBD2|TRBV13|TRBJ2-3
CASSLLGLAGGADTQYF
TGTGCCAGCAGCTTACTGGGACTAGCGGGAGGGGCAGATACGCAGTATTTT
>-|TRBD1|TRBV7-7|TRBJ2-3
CASSPVGQGTDTQYF
TGTGCTAGCAGCCCAGTGGGACAGGGCACAGATACGCAGTATTTT
>-|-|TRBV6-1|TRBJ2-7
CASSEAASMAYEQYF
TGTGCCAGCAGTGAAGCGGCCAGTATGGCCTACGAGCAGTACTTC